This entry describes one T cell receptor beta chain. V dropped 6 bases and J dropped 2; count of bases not matched to a gene: 14. CDR3 length: 19 amino acids. Per germline, CDR1 MNHEY and CDR2 SVGEGT. This sample is drawn from a study of blood T cell repertoires in COVID-19. Study details: T cells, B-cell-depleted T cells, or PBMCs supplied cDNA or gDNA.

The repertoire was sequenced with immunoSEQ multiplex PCR; TCRdb's copy has only in-frame clones and lacks some. The table includes roughly 210,000 clones, about nine tenths detected once. The V gene is TRBV6-2 or TRBV6-3, the J gene TRBJ2-1, with TRBD2 matching over 12 bases. The source material was PBMCs or T cells enriched from blood (not recorded which). This TCR derives from a man aged 30 to 45 in a cohort exposed to, infected with or recovered from COVID-19 (not recorded which). CDR3 nucleotide sequence: TGTGCCAGCAGACCTACTCTAGCGGGAGGGCCGGGAACCTACAATGAGCAGTTCTTC. It is translated as CASRPTLAGGPGTYNEQFF.